Listed below are T cell receptor beta chains from one sample, sequenced in a study of blood T cell repertoires in COVID-19. This table comes from immunoSEQ multiplex PCR, and its TCRdb copy is limited to in-frame clones, with some not included. Here the sample spans about 180,000 clones, approximately 82% being singletons. The material sequenced was PBMCs or T cells enriched from blood (not recorded which). The receptor set was obtained from a woman between 45 and 65 years old who had recovered from COVID-19. Both conserved end residues are trimmed from each CDR3.

J	V	length	CDR3
TRBJ2-1	TRBV29-1	13	SVCNDRGLYNEQF
TRBJ2-4	TRBV27	17	ASRRQGVYYERSKNIQY
TRBJ2-2	TRBV3-1/TRBV3-2	13	ASSPTSGNTGELF
TRBJ1-2	TRBV7-3	15	ASSAPPQQGGRDGYT
TRBJ2-2	TRBV12-3/TRBV12-4	11	AGRGGNTGELF
TRBJ2-5	TRBV3-1/TRBV3-2	11	ASSQLSQETQY
TRBJ1-1	TRBV18	13	ASSPTAGKDTEAF
TRBJ2-3	TRBV27	14	ASSRGTGGRADTQY
TRBJ1-5	TRBV12-3/TRBV12-4	11	ASSSGQSQPQH
TRBJ2-1	TRBV11-3	12	ASSPGGNLNEQF
TRBJ2-5	TRBV7-2	12	ASSLSHAAGTQY
TRBJ2-5	TRBV5-1	13	ASSWGLAGGETQY
TRBJ2-5	TRBV5-6	14	ASSLRLAGSQETQY
TRBJ2-1	TRBV29-1	16	SVAYGTGVGLVPNEQF
TRBJ1-2	TRBV18	13	ASSPATGHGYGYT
TRBJ2-2	TRBV10-3	13	AVQPRLAEGGELF
TRBJ2-7	TRBV18	11	ASSGLAAYEQY
TRBJ2-1	TRBV4-1	15	ASSQSWAGAFGNEQF
TRBJ2-5	TRBV11-1	12	ASSFGTGQETQY
TRBJ2-4	TRBV25-1	15	ASSEIREREGKNIQY
TRBJ1-5	TRBV19	16	ASRGGAAILWGNQPQH
TRBJ2-7	TRBV6-6	11	ASSSRQGYEQY
TRBJ1-2	TRBV28	10	ASSRQGEGYT
TRBJ2-7	TRBV5-1	13	ASSLGLAGGDEQY
TRBJ2-1	TRBV5-1	11	ASSSITYNEQF
TRBJ1-2	TRBV3-1/TRBV3-2	14	ASSQDHGGTNYGYT
TRBJ1-6	TRBV28	13	ASSLDSHYNSPLH
TRBJ2-1	TRBV19	16	ASSLGGQGRGLYNEQF
TRBJ1-2	TRBV28	12	ASSLQGAWYGYT
TRBJ2-1	TRBV14	13	ASSQGLADYNEQF
TRBJ2-4	TRBV5-1	14	ASSIQGRGAKNIQY
TRBJ2-3	TRBV5-1	11	ASVLVGTDTQY
TRBJ2-3	TRBV28	13	ASSLQGAGSDTQY
TRBJ1-5	TRBV20-1	13	SASLVRPDNQPQH
TRBJ2-1	TRBV5-3	13	ASWGLFRADPKQF
TRBJ2-7	TRBV30	16	AWSGPTSGRAISYEQY
TRBJ2-1	TRBV29-1	11	SSGQGSYNEQF
TRBJ2-1	TRBV6-2/TRBV6-3	14	ASSYSQQNSYNEQF
TRBJ1-2	TRBV6-5	13	ASLPGAYNSNGYT
TRBJ1-3	TRBV27	13	ASSLSGTPGNTIY
TRBJ1-1	TRBV12-3/TRBV12-4	11	ASIEGWNTEAF
TRBJ2-7	TRBV7-2	12	ASSLVAASYEQY